The 28 T cell receptor beta chains presented below share a single source sample, sequenced in a study of T cell repertoires in cytomegalovirus infection (dated by TCRdb to about 2019). Reads for this sample came from an Illumina HiSeq 1500. TCRdb took the public reads, trimmed them with fastp at Q25, ran MiXCR for clone calling and kept in-frame beta chains. Each entry is one CDR3 protein sequence, shown with its most common DNA and genes. The sample data list about 680,000 distinct CDR3 sequences, and approximately 24% of these were observed just once. Together, the top ten hold approximately 8% of the sample. Sample: CD8+ T cells from PBMCs. The receptor source for this set is a human donor in good health (CMV status not recorded). Some clones in this sample may be carry-over from other donors' samples.

As to this clonotype: A much larger clone sits a single nucleotide away, making a read error possible. The chain has TRBV7-2 and TRBJ1-1; D might be TRBD1 (6 bases). Germline-derived CDR1 and CDR2 are SGHTA and FQGNSA. The CDR3 totals 16 residues. The chain's CDR3 is CANSLTTGTPFTEAFF. CDR3 DNA: TGTGCCAACAGCTTAACAACCGGGACACCATTCACTGAAGCTTTCTTT.

In its sample, this clonotype was seen many times. The chain uses TRBV7-3 and TRBJ2-6; tentatively, D is TRBD1 or TRBD2 (5 bases each). This CDR3 region has 16 residues. The V gene's germline CDR1 is SGHTA and CDR2 FQGTGA. V shed 4 bases and J shed 0 bases, with 10 bases lying between them. The chain's CDR3 is CASSSSGGSGANVLTF. The CDR3 nucleotides read TGTGCCAGCAGCTCTAGTGGGGGCTCTGGGGCCAACGTCCTGACTTTC.

There are a few counts of this clonotype. This chain links TRBV7-9 with TRBJ2-7, with 8 bases matching TRBD2. CDR1 and CDR2 from the germline V gene are SEHNR and FQNEAQ (reference sequence). V lost 8 bases, J lost 2 bases, and 5 bases stayed unmatched. CDR3 length equals 13 residues. The CDR3, as DNA: TGTGCCAGCTCATGGCGGGGGGCCTACGAGCAGTACGTC. Translated: CASSWRGAYEQYV.

Concerning this clonotype: A read error may explain this, as a much larger clone is one base away. V gene TRBV7-2 combines with J gene TRBJ2-1; maybe TRBD2 (6 bases). The CDR3 is 16 residues long. Germline CDR1 reads SGHTA; CDR2 reads FQGNSA. The CDR3 sequence: CAGSLPTRTSYNEQFF. DNA for the CDR3: TGTGCCGGCAGCTTACCGACTAGAACCTCCTACAATGAGCAGTTCTTC.

This clonotype has a handful of counts. This chain uses TRBV5-6 with TRBJ1-3; 7 bases are shared with TRBD1. This CDR3 has 14 residues. Germline CDR1 is SGHDT and CDR2 is YYEEEE. V lost 3 bases, J lost 8 bases, and 8 bases stayed unmatched. The CDR3 here is CASSYRDRAHTIYF. The CDR3 nucleotides read TGTGCCAGCAGCTACCGGGACAGAGCACACACCATATATTTT.

This clonotype was seen at least ten times. The chain combines TRBV5-1 with TRBJ2-2; D not resolved. This CDR3 spans 13 amino acids. Per the germline V gene, CDR1 is SGHRS and CDR2 is YFSETQ. V shed 4 bases and J shed 7 bases, with 11 bases lying between them. The CDR3 coding sequence is TGCGCCAGCAGCCCATTGTGGAACGGGGAGCTGTTTTTT. This codes for CASSPLWNGELFF.

This clonotype was picked up many times. The chain couples TRBV7-9 to TRBJ2-1; 11 nucleotides match TRBD2. This CDR3 region has 16 residues. The germline V gene encodes CDR1 SEHNR and CDR2 FQNEAQ (reference sequence). The V gene end was trimmed by 5 bases and the J gene end by 10 bases; junction bases not matched to a gene: 13. In nucleotides, the CDR3 is TGTGCCAGCAGCGGTGAACTAGCGGGGGACATACGGGAGCAGTTCTTC. It codes for CASSGELAGDIREQFF.

To note about this clonotype: Given a much more abundant clone one base away, this may be a read error. It is likely a read error, because the conserved phenylalanine at the end of the CDR3 is missing. The V and J genes are TRBV12-3 or TRBV12-4 and TRBJ2-1, with TRBD2 matching over 11 bases. The V and J ends lost 6 bases and 6 bases, in that order; junction bases with no gene match: 13. The CDR3 has 17 residues. DNA for the CDR3: TGTGCCAGCAGGGATGGACTAGCGGGCGGACATCGCAATGAGCAGTTCTAC. It encodes CASRDGLAGGHRNEQFY.

The chain carries TRBV7-9 and TRBJ2-5; 9 bases align to TRBD2. Trimming cost V 5 bases and J 3 bases; bases outside gene matches: 4. The CDR3 covers 14 residues. Germline values: CDR1 SEHNR, CDR2 FQNEAQ (reference sequence). The CDR3 nucleotides are TGTGCCAGCAGCACGACTAGCGGTAAAGAGACCCAGTACTTC. This sequence encodes CASSTTSGKETQYF.

This clonotype was counted ten times or more. This sequence joins TRBV7-3 and TRBJ2-1; TRBD2 is a possible D gene (5 bases). From germline, CDR1 is SGHTA and CDR2 FQGTGA. The V gene lost 4 bases and the J gene lost 3 bases, with 16 bases spanning the gap. There are 16 residues in the CDR3. CDR3: CASSSLRAGDYNEQFF. CDR3 in DNA: TGTGCCAGCAGCTCCCTGAGGGCCGGCGACTACAATGAGCAGTTCTTC.

Comments on this clonotype: Mismatch with germline at one junction end may stem from a read error. The V gene is TRBV7-6, the J gene TRBJ2-1; D call uncertain. The CDR3 is 15 amino acids. The germline V gene has CDR1 SGHVS and CDR2 FNYEAQ. The chain's CDR3 is CARSFASDFFNEQFF. The CDR3, as DNA: TGTGCCAGGAGCTTCGCCTCGGATTTCTTCAATGAGCAGTTCTTC.

The chain combines TRBV20-1 with TRBJ2-2; D gene ambiguous. This CDR3 has 15 amino acids. V lost 0 bases, J lost 0 bases, and 8 bases lay in between. Germline CDR1 reads DFQATT; CDR2 reads SNEGSKA (reference sequence). The CDR3 spells CSAREEDANTGELFF. CDR3 nucleotide sequence: TGCAGTGCTAGAGAGGAAGACGCGAACACCGGGGAGCTGTTTTTT.

This clonotype was picked up a small number of times. The chain couples TRBV14 to TRBJ2-7; the D is unclear. With 0 bases removed from V and 2 bases from J, the gap between germline ends came to 11 bases. The CDR3 has 15 amino acids. Per the germline V gene, CDR1 is SGHDN and CDR2 is FVKESK. CDR3 residues: CASSQDSAHTYEQYF. CDR3 DNA sequence: TGTGCCAGCAGCCAAGACAGCGCCCATACCTACGAGCAGTACTTC.

The sample holds a few counts of this clonotype. The chain recombines TRBV28 with TRBJ1-1; no firm D call. The CDR3 length is 13 residues. The germline V gene has CDR1 MDHEN and CDR2 SYDVKM. V was clipped by 5 bases and J by 1 base, with 8 bases between them. The CDR3: CASSIAENTEAFF. The CDR3 DNA is TGTGCCAGCAGTATAGCGGAGAACACTGAAGCTTTCTTT.

V gene TRBV29-1 combines with J gene TRBJ2-7, with D uncertain. Germline lookup yields CDR1 SQVTM and CDR2 ANQGSEA. V was pared by 6 bases and J by 0 bases, with 18 bases between. This CDR3 has 15 amino acids. The CDR3 is CSVGYITEFSYEQYF. CDR3 coding DNA: TGCAGCGTGGGCTACATAACTGAATTCTCCTACGAGCAGTACTTC.

This clonotype was counted a few times. The chain carries TRBV20-1 and TRBJ2-1; 9 nucleotides align to TRBD2. The CDR3 spans 15 residues. Germline V CDR1 and CDR2: DFQATT, SNEGSKA (reference sequence). Trimming cost V 1 base and J 4 bases; bases outside gene matches: 5. The CDR3 spells CSARGLAGTYNEQFF. CDR3 bases: TGCAGTGCTAGAGGCCTAGCGGGGACTTACAATGAGCAGTTCTTC.

The genes are TRBV2 and TRBJ2-3; D tentatively fits TRBD1 or TRBD2 (6 bases each). This CDR3 is built from 15 residues. V was clipped by 5 bases and J by 6 bases, with 18 bases between them. Germline V gives CDR1 SNHLY, CDR2 FYNNEI. The CDR3 coding sequence is TGTGCCAGCAGTTCCAACCCCGGAGGGGGGGATACGCAGTATTTT. Encoded protein: CASSSNPGGGDTQYF. Drawing the rest from reference TRBV2 and TRBJ2-3, the complete variable domain is EPEVTQTPSHQVTQMGQEVILRCVPISNHLYFYWYRQILGQKVEFLVSFYNNEISEKSEIFDDQFSVERPDGSNFTLKIRSTKLEDSAMYFCASSSNPGGGDTQYFGPGTRLTVL.

V and J are TRBV28 and TRBJ2-7, with a tentative D call TRBD2 (5 bases). The CDR3 covers 13 residues. The V gene's germline CDR1 is MDHEN and CDR2 SYDVKM. V lost 2 bases and J 5 bases, leaving 10 bases between the germline ends. The chain's CDR3 is CASSLQAGDEQYV. CDR3 bases: TGTGCCAGCAGTTTACAGGCCGGGGACGAGCAGTACGTC.

This clonotype was seen a few times. The V and J genes are TRBV20-1 and TRBJ1-2; TRBD1 matches at 7 bases. J was trimmed by 6 bases and V by 5 bases; bases with no gene match: 3. CDR1 is DFQATT and CDR2 is SNEGSKA in the germline V gene (reference sequence). The CDR3 extends over 11 amino acids. The CDR3 region has the DNA TGCAGTGCTGGGACAGAAGATGGCTACACCTTC. Translated, it gives CSAGTEDGYTF.

The chain couples TRBV15 to TRBJ2-5; tentatively, D is TRBD2 (5 bases). Germline CDR1 and CDR2: LNHNV and YYDKDF (reference sequence). The CDR3 runs 16 residues. Trimming took 3 bases from V and 2 from J, leaving 16 bases between them. The CDR3 reads CATSSGQAEQQETQYF. The DNA for the CDR3 is TGTGCCACCAGCAGCGGGCAAGCGGAGCAACAAGAGACCCAGTACTTC.

This rearrangement joins TRBV14 to TRBJ2-5; 9 bases map to TRBD1. Trimming cost V 4 bases and J 4 bases; bases outside gene matches: 7. This CDR3 contains 15 residues. Germline CDR1 and CDR2: SGHDN and FVKESK. The CDR3 DNA reads as TGTGCCAGCAGCCTCCGGACAGGGGTGAGAGAGACCCAGTACTTC. Translated: CASSLRTGVRETQYF.

This clonotype showed up many times. The chain couples TRBV7-8 to TRBJ1-2, with D possibly being TRBD1 (6 bases). This CDR3 is 15 amino acids long. Trimming removed 1 base from V and 4 bases from J, with 13 bases in between. The V gene's germline CDR1 is SGHVS and CDR2 FQNEAQ. The CDR3 loop is CASSLGTGSVYGYTF. CDR3 bases: TGTGCCAGCAGCTTAGGAACAGGGTCCGTCTATGGCTACACCTTC.

CDR3: CASSFRGFLYNEQFF. As DNA, the CDR3 is TGTGCCAGCAGCTTCCGGGGGTTTCTCTACAATGAGCAGTTCTTC. V gene TRBV13 combines with J gene TRBJ2-1; D may be TRBD2 (6 bases). The CDR3 contains 15 residues. V was clipped by 3 bases and J by 3 bases, with 12 bases between them. Germline values: CDR1 PRHDT, CDR2 FYEKMQ (reference sequence).

The chain carries TRBV7-9 and TRBJ2-7; TRBD1 agrees at 8 bases. The CDR3 consists of 15 residues. Germline CDR1 is SEHNR and CDR2 is FQNEAQ (reference sequence). Unmatched junction bases numbered 8, after V lost 2 bases and J lost 5 bases. Written as DNA, the CDR3 is TGTGCCAGCAGCTTAATTAGGTACAGGGGGAACGAGCAGTACTTC. It yields the protein CASSLIRYRGNEQYF.

The chain links TRBV5-1 to TRBJ1-1; 7 nucleotides match TRBD1. This CDR3 has 16 residues. Germline CDR1 is SGHRS and CDR2 is YFSETQ. J was trimmed by 5 bases and V by 2 bases; bases with no gene match: 12. CDR3 in DNA: TGCGCCAGCAGCTTAAGAGGAACAGGGGTGGGGACTGAAGCTTTCTTT. It encodes CASSLRGTGVGTEAFF.

This clonotype was counted between two and nine times. V is TRBV27 and J is TRBJ1-2, with D hard to call. The CDR3 is 13 amino acids. The V end was cut by 3 bases, the J end by 4 bases, with 9 bases between. CDR1 and CDR2 from the germline V gene are MNHEY and SMNVEV (reference sequence). The CDR3 nucleotides are TGTGCCAGCAGTTTTCCGGGAGGCTATGGCTACACCTTC. As protein: CASSFPGGYGYTF.

Concerning this clonotype: This may be a read error, as it is one base from a much larger clone. CDR3 sequence (DNA): TGTACCAGCAGTTACTCGAGTCTCGGGCGCTACACCTTC. It codes for CTSSYSSLGRYTF. The rearrangement joins TRBV6-5 to TRBJ1-2; D unclear. The CDR3 has 13 amino acids. Germline V gene sequence: CDR1 MNHEY, CDR2 SVGAGI.

In this sample, this clonotype turned up many times. The chain recombines TRBV20-1 with TRBJ2-1; 9 nucleotides agree with TRBD2. The CDR3 runs to 15 residues. V shed 0 bases, J shed 8 bases, and the junction held 8 bases outside the gene matches. In germline, CDR1 is DFQATT, CDR2 SNEGSKA (reference sequence). This CDR3 is CSARDRAGGLDEQFF. For the CDR3, the DNA is TGCAGTGCTAGAGATAGGGCGGGGGGGCTCGATGAGCAGTTCTTC.